The clone carrying this TCR beta chain was recorded a few times. The length of the CDR3 is 14 residues. V was pared by 8 bases and J by 3 bases, with 14 bases between. Germline CDR1 and CDR2: SGHDN and FVKESK. The data were obtained in a study of blood T cells in healthy people across ages. It was with a sample-barcoded 5' primer and a J-beta primer mix that a second PCR of about 6 to 12 cycles was run. TCRdb independently ran MiXCR on the 5' RACE reads; one entry per CDR3 protein. This repertoire shows 650,000 to 1,000,000 distinct CDR3 sequences, around 36% found once; its top ten account for 13%. The sequenced material came from blood. The clonotype was recovered from a young man in good health. This chain joins TRBV14 and TRBJ1-5; no definite D call. Here the CDR3 reads CASGPGRANQPQHF. In nucleotides, the CDR3 is TGTGCCAGCGGACCCGGACGCGCCAATCAGCCCCAGCATTTT.